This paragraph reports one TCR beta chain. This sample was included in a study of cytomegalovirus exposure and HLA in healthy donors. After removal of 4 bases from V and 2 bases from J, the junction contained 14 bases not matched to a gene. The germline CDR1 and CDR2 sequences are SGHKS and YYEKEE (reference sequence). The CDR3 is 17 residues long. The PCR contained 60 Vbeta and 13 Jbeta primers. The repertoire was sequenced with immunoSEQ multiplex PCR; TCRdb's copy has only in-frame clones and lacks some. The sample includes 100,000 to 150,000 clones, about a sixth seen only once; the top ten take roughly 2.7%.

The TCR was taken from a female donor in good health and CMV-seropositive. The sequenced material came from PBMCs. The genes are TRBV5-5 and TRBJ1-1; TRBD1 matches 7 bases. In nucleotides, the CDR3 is TGTGCCAGCAGCCCCTTCGACAGGGAAAGAGGAAACACTGAAGCTTTCTTT. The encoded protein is CASSPFDRERGNTEAFF.